This T cell receptor (beta chain) emerged from a study of T cell responses to AZD1222 COVID-19 vaccine. Comment on this clone: Its antigen is unknown.

Assay: immunoSEQ multiplex PCR; the TCRdb copy retains only in-frame clones and omits some. The sample yields some 120,000 clones, 90% seen once. The germline V gene encodes CDR1 WSHSY and CDR2 SAAADI. Deletions cut 4 bases from V and 4 bases from J, with 17 bases between. The CDR3 spans 16 residues. Study-wide results and caveats: The donors showed a predominance of white British ancestry and of females, with possible underestimation of clonal diversity. As reported, nearly half of all spike-specific TCRs target variant regions that are unmutated. Breadth and depth of Spike-specific TCRs rose after two AZD1222 doses.

This TCR came from an adult in good health. The chain carries TRBV10-2 and TRBJ1-5, with a weak D call TRBD1 (5 bases). Material: peripheral blood, obtained on day 0 of MenACWY control vaccination. DNA for the CDR3: TGCGCCAGCAGTGTTGGGGCAGGGCCTTTAAATCAGCCCCAGCATTTT. This translates into CASSVGAGPLNQPQHF.